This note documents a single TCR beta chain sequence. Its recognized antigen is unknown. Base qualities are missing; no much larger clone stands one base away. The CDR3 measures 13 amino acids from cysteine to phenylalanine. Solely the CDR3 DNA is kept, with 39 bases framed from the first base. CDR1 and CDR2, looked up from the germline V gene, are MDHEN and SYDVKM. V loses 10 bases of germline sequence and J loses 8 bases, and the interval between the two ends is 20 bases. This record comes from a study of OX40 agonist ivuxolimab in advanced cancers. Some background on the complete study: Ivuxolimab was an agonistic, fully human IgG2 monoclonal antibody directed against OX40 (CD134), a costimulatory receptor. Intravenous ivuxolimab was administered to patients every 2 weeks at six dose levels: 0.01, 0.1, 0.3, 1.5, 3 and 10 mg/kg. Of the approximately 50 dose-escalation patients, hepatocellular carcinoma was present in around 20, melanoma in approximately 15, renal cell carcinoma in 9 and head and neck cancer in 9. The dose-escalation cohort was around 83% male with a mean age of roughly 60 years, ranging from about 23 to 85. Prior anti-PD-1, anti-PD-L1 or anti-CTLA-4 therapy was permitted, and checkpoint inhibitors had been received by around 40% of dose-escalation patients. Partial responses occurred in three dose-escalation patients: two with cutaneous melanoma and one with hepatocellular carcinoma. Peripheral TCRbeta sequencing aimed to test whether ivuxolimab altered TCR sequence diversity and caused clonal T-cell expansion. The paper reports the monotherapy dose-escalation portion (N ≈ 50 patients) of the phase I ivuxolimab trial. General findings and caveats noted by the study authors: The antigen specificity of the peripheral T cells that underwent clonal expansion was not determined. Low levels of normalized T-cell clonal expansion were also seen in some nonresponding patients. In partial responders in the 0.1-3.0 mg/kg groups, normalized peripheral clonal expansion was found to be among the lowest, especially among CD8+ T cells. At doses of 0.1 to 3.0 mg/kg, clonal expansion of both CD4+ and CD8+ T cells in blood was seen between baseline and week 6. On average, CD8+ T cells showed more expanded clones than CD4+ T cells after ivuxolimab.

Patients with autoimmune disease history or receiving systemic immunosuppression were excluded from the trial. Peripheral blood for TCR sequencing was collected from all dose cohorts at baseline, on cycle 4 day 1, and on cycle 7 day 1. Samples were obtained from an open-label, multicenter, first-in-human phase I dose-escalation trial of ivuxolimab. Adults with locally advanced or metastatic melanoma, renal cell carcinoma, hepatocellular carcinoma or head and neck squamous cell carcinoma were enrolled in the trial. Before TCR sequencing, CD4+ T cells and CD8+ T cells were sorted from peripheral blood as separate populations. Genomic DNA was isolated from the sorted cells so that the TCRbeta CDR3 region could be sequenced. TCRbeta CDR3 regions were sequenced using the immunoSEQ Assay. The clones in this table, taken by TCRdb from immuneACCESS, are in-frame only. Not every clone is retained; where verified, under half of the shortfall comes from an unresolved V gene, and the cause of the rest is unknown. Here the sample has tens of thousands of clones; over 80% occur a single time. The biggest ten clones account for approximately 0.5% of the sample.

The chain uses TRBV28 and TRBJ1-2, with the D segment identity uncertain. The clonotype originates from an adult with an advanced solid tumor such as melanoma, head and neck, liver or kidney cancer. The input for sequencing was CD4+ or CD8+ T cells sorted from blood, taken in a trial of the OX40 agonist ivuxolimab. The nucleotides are TGTGCCACTTTACCGGGAAGCTATGGCGGCTACACCTTC. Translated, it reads CATLPGSYGGYTF.